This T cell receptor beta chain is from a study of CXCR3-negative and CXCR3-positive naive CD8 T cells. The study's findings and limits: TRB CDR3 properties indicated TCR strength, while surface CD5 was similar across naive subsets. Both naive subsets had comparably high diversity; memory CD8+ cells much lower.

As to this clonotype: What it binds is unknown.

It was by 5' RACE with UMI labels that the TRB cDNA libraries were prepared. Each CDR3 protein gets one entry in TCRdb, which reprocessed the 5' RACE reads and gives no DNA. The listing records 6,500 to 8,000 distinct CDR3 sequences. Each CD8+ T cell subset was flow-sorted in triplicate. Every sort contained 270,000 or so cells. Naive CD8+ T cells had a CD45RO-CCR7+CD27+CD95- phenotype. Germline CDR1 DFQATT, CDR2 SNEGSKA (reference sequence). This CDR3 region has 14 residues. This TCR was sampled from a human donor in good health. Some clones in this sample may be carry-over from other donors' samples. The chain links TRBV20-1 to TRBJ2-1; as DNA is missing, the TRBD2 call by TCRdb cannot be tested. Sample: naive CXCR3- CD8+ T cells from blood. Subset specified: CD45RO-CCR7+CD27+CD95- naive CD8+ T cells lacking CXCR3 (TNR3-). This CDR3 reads CSARARSLADEQFF.